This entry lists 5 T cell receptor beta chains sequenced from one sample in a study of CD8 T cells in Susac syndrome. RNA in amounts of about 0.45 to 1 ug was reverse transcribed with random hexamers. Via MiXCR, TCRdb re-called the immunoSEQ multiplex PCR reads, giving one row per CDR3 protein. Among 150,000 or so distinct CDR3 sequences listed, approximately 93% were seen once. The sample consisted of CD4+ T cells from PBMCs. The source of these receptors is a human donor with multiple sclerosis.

Here the CDR3 DNA reads TGTGCCAGCAGCTCGGACAGGGGGAGGACTGAAGCTTTCTTT. This encodes CASSSDRGRTEAFF. The chain is built from TRBV7-9 and TRBJ1-1, with 10 bases fitting TRBD1. The CDR3 is made up of 14 amino acids. The germline V gene has CDR1 SEHNR and CDR2 FQNEAQ (reference sequence). The junction had 4 bases not matched to a gene; V was cut back by 4 bases and J by 5 bases. Drawing the rest from reference TRBV7-9 and TRBJ1-1, the complete variable domain is DTGVSQNPRHKITKRGQNVTFRCDPISEHNRLYWYRQTLGQGPEFLTYFQNEAQLEKSRLLSDRFSAERPKGSFSTLEIQRTEQGDSAMYLCASSSDRGRTEAFFGQGTRLTVV.

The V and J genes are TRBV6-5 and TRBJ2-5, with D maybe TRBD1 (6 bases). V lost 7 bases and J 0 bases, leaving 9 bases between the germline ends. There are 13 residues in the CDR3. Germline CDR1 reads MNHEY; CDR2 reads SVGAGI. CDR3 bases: TGTGCCAGCAAAACAGGGAACCAAGAGACCCAGTACTTC. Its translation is CASKTGNQETQYF.

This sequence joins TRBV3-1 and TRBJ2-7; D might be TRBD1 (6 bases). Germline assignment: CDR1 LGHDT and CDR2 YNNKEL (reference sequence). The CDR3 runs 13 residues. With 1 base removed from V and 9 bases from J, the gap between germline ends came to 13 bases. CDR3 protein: CASSQGQASPQYF. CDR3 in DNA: TGTGCCAGCAGCCAAGGACAGGCATCCCCGCAGTACTTC.

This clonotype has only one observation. The CDR3, as DNA: TGTGCCAGCAGTTGGGCAGGACACAGCAATCAGCCCCAGCATTTT. It specifies CASSWAGHSNQPQHF. This chain joins TRBV12-3 or TRBV12-4 and TRBJ1-5, with D tentatively TRBD1 (5 bases). Deletions cut 4 bases from V and 1 base from J, with 11 bases between. CDR3 length: 15 residues.

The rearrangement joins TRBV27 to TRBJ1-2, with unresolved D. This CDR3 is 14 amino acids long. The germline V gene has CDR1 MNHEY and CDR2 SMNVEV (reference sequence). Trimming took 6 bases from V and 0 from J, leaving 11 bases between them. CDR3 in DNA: TGTGCCAGCAGCCGGAATGCGGCTAACTATGGCTACACCTTC. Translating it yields CASSRNAANYGYTF.